This TCR beta chain appears in the sequencing data of a study of cytomegalovirus exposure and HLA in healthy donors. General observations from the study: Reports credit the classifier with highly specific, highly sensitive diagnosis of cytomegalovirus status.

As to this clone: The antigen is undetermined. This specimen includes other DNA sequences encoding the same CDR3.

These donors were members of the roughly 110-subject validation cohort, a group separate from the roughly 670-subject first cohort. CDR1 and CDR2 from the germline V gene are SGHTA and FQGNSA. The CDR3 covers 13 residues. The V gene lost 5 bases and the J gene lost 2 bases, with 9 bases spanning the gap. Data came from immunoSEQ multiplex PCR; TCRdb stores just in-frame clones and leaves some out. The repertoire has over 200,000 clones, roughly 88% of them found once; the top ten carry around 3%. J is TRBJ1-2 and V is TRBV7-2; tentatively, D is TRBD1 (6 bases). The sequence was collected from a young woman in good health and CMV-seronegative. The sample consisted of PBMCs. CDR3 sequence (DNA): TGTGCCAGCAGCCCCGACAGGAACTATGGCTACACCTTC. Translated: CASSPDRNYGYTF.